A single sample gave rise to the 9 T cell receptor beta chains below, sequenced in a study of cytomegalovirus exposure and HLA in healthy donors. Primers included in the PCR were 60 Vbeta and 13 Jbeta primers. The assay was immunoSEQ multiplex PCR, and TCRdb's table has in-frame clones only and misses some. The sample carries about 130,000 clones, less than 85% recorded once. The source material was PBMCs. All receptors come from a man between 18 and 35 years old in good health and CMV-seropositive.

The V call is TRBV10-1, the J call TRBJ2-1, with D tentatively TRBD2 (5 bases). Trimming cost V 0 bases and J 7 bases, with 13 bases left between them. The CDR3 sequence is 15 residues long. Looked up from germline, CDR1 is WNHNN and CDR2 is SYGVQD (reference sequence). DNA of the CDR3: TGCGCCAGCAGTGAGTCGGATAGGACTTCAAATGAGCAGTTCTTC. Protein sequence: CASSESDRTSNEQFF.

This chain connects TRBV10-2 to TRBJ2-7; D possibly corresponds to TRBD1 (6 bases). Germline V gives CDR1 WSHSY, CDR2 SAAADI. V lost 4 bases, J lost 7 bases, and 11 bases lay in between. The CDR3 length is 12 residues. CDR3 nucleotides: TGCGCCAGCAGTGGACAGGCAGTGGAGCAGTACTTC. As protein: CASSGQAVEQYF.

V usage is TRBV13 and J usage is TRBJ1-4, with 9 bases aligning to TRBD1. Looked up from germline, CDR1 is PRHDT and CDR2 is FYEKMQ (reference sequence). The length of the CDR3 is 14 residues. V shed 3 bases and J 8 bases; nucleotides not matched to a gene: 4. The CDR3 sequence is CASSFWGQGEKLFF. The CDR3 DNA sequence: TGTGCCAGCAGCTTCTGGGGACAGGGAGAAAAACTGTTTTTT.

V is TRBV9 and J is TRBJ1-1, with no clear D. V was clipped by 4 bases and J by 1 base, with 14 bases between them. Germline V gives CDR1 SGDLS, CDR2 YYNGEE. The CDR3 is 15 amino acids. The CDR3 bases are TGTGCCAGCAGCCCAGACGTACAGCCGAACACTGAAGCTTTCTTT. The encoded protein is CASSPDVQPNTEAFF.

Regarding this clone: One junction end disagrees with the germline gene, perhaps due to a read error. The J gene is TRBJ2-3, the V gene TRBV7-6; tentatively, D is TRBD2 (5 bases). Germline V gives CDR1 SGHVS, CDR2 FNYEAQ. The CDR3 length is 15 residues. As DNA, the CDR3 is TGTGCCAGCAGCCCCCCTGAGGGAAGAACAGATTCGCAGTATTTT. The encoded protein is CASSPPEGRTDSQYF. Combining the CDR3 with reference TRBV7-6 and TRBJ2-3 gives the whole variable domain GAGVSQSPRYKVTKRGQDVALRCDPISGHVSLYWYRQALGQGPEFLTYFNYEAQQDKSGLPNDRFSAERPEGSISTLTIQRTEQRDSAMYRCASSPPEGRTDSQYFGPGTRLTVL.

The chain employs TRBV16 and TRBJ2-7, with 7 bases lining up with TRBD2. J was trimmed by 9 bases and V by 0 bases; bases with no gene match: 8. The CDR3 length is 14 residues. Germline-derived CDR1 and CDR2 are KGHSY and FQNENV. CDR3 residues: CASSQSGGKDSQYF. The CDR3 DNA reads as TGTGCCAGCAGCCAATCGGGGGGGAAGGATTCGCAGTACTTC.

This rearrangement joins TRBV16 to TRBJ2-1, with D perhaps matching TRBD2 (8 bases). Trimming pared 5 bases from V and 3 bases from J, leaving 17 bases between. The CDR3 covers 16 residues. CDR1 is KGHSY and CDR2 is FQNENV in the germline V gene. The CDR3 sequence is CASSDPGGTSYNEQFF. The CDR3 DNA follows: TGTGCCAGCAGCGACCCAGGGGGGACTAGCTACAATGAGCAGTTCTTC.

The CDR3 is CASSESTGTHTRYTF. The CDR3 nucleotides read TGCGCCAGCAGTGAGTCAACAGGTACACATACGCGCTACACCTTC. J is TRBJ1-2 and V is TRBV10-2; a weak D match, TRBD1 (5 bases). V lost 0 bases, J lost 9 bases, and 17 bases lay in between. Looked up from germline, CDR1 is WSHSY and CDR2 is SAAADI. The CDR3 length is 15 residues.

This clone was recorded only once. The rearrangement uses TRBV28 and TRBJ2-2; the match to TRBD2 covers 12 bases. CDR1 MDHEN and CDR2 SYDVKM come from the germline V gene. This CDR3 is 23 amino acids long. V was clipped by 4 bases and J by 6 bases; unmatched bases: 27. The CDR3 spells CASSSTYPPPSGGAGVFSGELFF. In nucleotides, the CDR3 is TGTGCCAGCAGTTCGACCTACCCACCGCCTAGCGGGGGGGCCGGGGTTTTTTCCGGGGAGCTGTTTTTT.